Each of the 32 T cell receptor beta chains below was sequenced from the same sample in a study of T cells after posttransplantation cyclophosphamide. The data were produced by immunoSEQ multiplex PCR, yet TCRdb's version contains in-frame clones alone and is incomplete. The profile covers approximately 25,000 clones, none occurring a single time. Treatment was busulfan-fludarabine conditioning, a marrow graft, and cyclophosphamide on days +3 and +4. The sample consisted of PBMCs, taken after allogeneic stem cell transplant with posttransplant cyclophosphamide. These receptor sequences come from a male patient in his late teens or twenties who received an allogeneic stem cell transplant from a related donor, was CMV-positive, and had no GVHD. Part of the T cell pool may stem from the graft donor.

This clone was detected ten times or more. The chain combines TRBV18 with TRBJ2-3, with D possibly being TRBD1 (5 bases). This CDR3 has 15 amino acids. Germline CDR1 KGHSH, CDR2 LQKENI. V was pared by 5 bases and J by 2 bases, with 14 bases between. CDR3 amino acids: CASSSGHLITDTQYF. Here the CDR3 DNA reads TGTGCCAGCTCATCCGGACACCTAATCACAGATACGCAGTATTTT.

There are many counts of this clone. This rearrangement joins TRBV19 to TRBJ1-1; no reliable D call. With 5 bases removed from V and 0 bases from J, the gap between germline ends came to 7 bases. CDR3 length equals 13 residues. Germline V gene sequence: CDR1 LNHDA, CDR2 SQIVND (reference sequence). The CDR3 loop reads CASSPTLNTEAFF. The CDR3 nucleotides read TGTGCCAGTAGTCCCACATTGAACACTGAAGCTTTCTTT.

This clone was detected ten times or more. The chain recombines TRBV19 with TRBJ2-5; D is unresolved. Trimming cost V 5 bases and J 0 bases, with 4 bases left between them. From germline, CDR1 is LNHDA and CDR2 SQIVND (reference sequence). This CDR3 spans 12 amino acids. CDR3 nucleotide sequence: TGTGCCAGTAGTTTTAACCAAGAGACCCAGTACTTC. It is translated as CASSFNQETQYF.

This clone showed up many times. J is TRBJ1-1 and V is TRBV30; no definite D call. Trimming stripped 3 bases from V and 6 bases from J, with 5 bases between. In germline, CDR1 is GTSNPN, CDR2 SVGIG (reference sequence). This CDR3 spans 10 amino acids. This chain's CDR3 is CAWRRAEAFF. CDR3 nucleotides: TGTGCCTGGAGACGGGCTGAAGCTTTCTTT.

This clone was seen ten or more times. The chain recombines TRBV7-2 with TRBJ1-6, with a tentative D call TRBD1 (5 bases). Trimming left V 5 bases short and J 4 bases short, with 9 bases between. The CDR3 is made up of 14 amino acids. Germline V gene sequence: CDR1 SGHTA, CDR2 FQGNSA. The CDR3 sequence is CASSHDSYNSPLHF. The CDR3, as DNA: TGTGCCAGCAGCCATGACAGTTATAATTCACCCCTCCACTTT.

This clone has ten or more counts. The V call is TRBV4-2, the J call TRBJ2-5, with TRBD2 matching 8 bases. The V gene end was trimmed by 0 bases and the J gene end by 5 bases; junction bases not matched to a gene: 8. The CDR3 has 16 amino acids. The germline V gene has CDR1 LGHNA and CDR2 YNFKEQ. CDR3 nucleotides: TGTGCCAGCAGCCAAGATTTGAAGTCGGGGGGGGAGACCCAGTACTTC. As protein: CASSQDLKSGGETQYF.

This clone was seen repeatedly, ten times or more. The V and J genes are TRBV27 and TRBJ2-1, with D perhaps matching TRBD2 (5 bases). Germline CDR1 reads MNHEY; CDR2 reads SMNVEV (reference sequence). The CDR3 spans 15 residues. The V end lost 4 bases, the J end lost 5 bases, and 15 bases lay between the germline ends. The CDR3 DNA reads as TGTGCCAGCAGTTCAGTCGGTGGAGGCCACAATGAGCAGTTCTTC. Translation: CASSSVGGGHNEQFF.

This clone appeared many times. The V and J genes are TRBV18 and TRBJ2-2, with 9 positions matching TRBD2. Germline CDR1 KGHSH, CDR2 LQKENI. Losses at the gene ends were 8 bases for V and 7 bases for J; bases not matched to a gene: 14. The CDR3 spans 16 residues. CDR3 nucleotides: TGTGCCAGCCACCTTAGCGGGAGCTGGCCCGGCGGGGAGCTGTTTTTT. Translated: CASHLSGSWPGGELFF.

This clone was recorded many times. V is TRBV29-1 and J is TRBJ2-3; TRBD2 might be the D (5 bases). Germline V lookup: CDR1 SQVTM, CDR2 ANQGSEA. The CDR3 length is 13 residues. Deletions cut 6 bases from V and 1 base from J, with 11 bases between. CDR3 coding DNA: TGCAGCGTGCGCGAGGGAGGCACAGATACGCAGTATTTT. The encoded protein is CSVREGGTDTQYF.

Ten or more counts support this clone. The chain uses TRBV7-2 and TRBJ2-5; D gene ambiguous. Germline lookup yields CDR1 SGHTA and CDR2 FQGNSA. V was trimmed by 2 bases and J by 4 bases, leaving 5 bases between them. CDR3 length: 12 amino acids. This CDR3 is CASSLIGETQYF. DNA for the CDR3: TGTGCCAGCAGCTTAATCGGAGAGACCCAGTACTTC.

This clone has at least ten counts. The chain couples TRBV6-1 to TRBJ2-1, with D possibly matching TRBD2 (6 bases). Germline V CDR1 and CDR2: MNHNS, SASEGT. The CDR3 has 18 residues. V dropped 2 bases and J dropped 4 bases, with 21 bases sitting between them. CDR3 coding DNA: TGTGCCAGCAGTGAACGGCTAGCGCTCAGCGGGTTTTACAATGAGCAGTTCTTC. Its translation: CASSERLALSGFYNEQFF.

Ten or more counts support this clone. The chain carries TRBV5-4 and TRBJ2-7, with D perhaps matching TRBD1 (5 bases). CDR1 and CDR2 (germline): SGHNT, YYREEE (reference sequence). Trimming took off 0 bases at V and 6 bases at J, with 19 bases between the two ends. CDR3 length equals 16 residues. CDR3 amino acids: CASSLAPPGKVGEQYF. DNA for the CDR3: TGTGCCAGCAGCTTGGCCCCCCCAGGGAAGGTGGGCGAGCAGTACTTC. The full variable domain, completed using reference TRBV5-4 and TRBJ2-7, is ETGVTQSPTHLIKTRGQQVTLRCSSQSGHNTVSWYQQALGQGPQFIFQYYREEENGRGNFPPRFSGLQFPNYSSELNVNALELDDSALYLCASSLAPPGKVGEQYFGPGTRLTVT.

There are many counts of this clone. The V and J genes are TRBV27 and TRBJ2-1; a possible D gene is TRBD2 (5 bases). Between the trimmed V and J ends, which lost 3 bases and 2 bases, there was a span of 11 bases. Germline V gene lookup returns CDR1 MNHEY and CDR2 SMNVEV (reference sequence). The CDR3 runs 15 residues. DNA of the CDR3: TGTGCCAGCAGTTTGAGAGGGATGGCCTACAATGAGCAGTTCTTC. This translates into CASSLRGMAYNEQFF.

This clone was detected ten times or more. This chain joins TRBV9 and TRBJ2-1, with TRBD1 matching over 11 bases. This CDR3 spans 16 amino acids. The germline V gene has CDR1 SGDLS and CDR2 YYNGEE. V shed 3 bases, J shed 7 bases, and the junction held 9 bases outside the gene matches. The CDR3: CASSAAGQGASNEQFF. The CDR3 region has the DNA TGTGCCAGCAGCGCAGCAGGACAGGGGGCGTCAAATGAGCAGTTCTTC.

Judged by abundance, this clone is medium-sized (0.01 to 0.1%). The genes are TRBV6-5 and TRBJ1-1; 7 bases map to TRBD1. Germline loops: CDR1 MNHEY, CDR2 SVGAGI. J was trimmed by 5 bases and V by 0 bases; bases with no gene match: 6. CDR3 length equals 15 residues. CDR3 sequence: CASSYSRTGTTEAFF. Here the CDR3 DNA reads TGTGCCAGCAGTTACTCCAGGACAGGAACAACTGAAGCTTTCTTT.

At least ten counts were recorded for this clone. The genes are TRBV6-6 and TRBJ2-2; 11 bases match TRBD2. V was pared by 2 bases and J by 6 bases, with 5 bases of the junction left unmatched. Germline loops: CDR1 MNHNY, CDR2 SVGAGI (reference sequence). The CDR3 covers 16 residues. CDR3 sequence reads: CASSYGLAGGAGELFF. CDR3 in DNA: TGTGCCAGCAGTTACGGGCTAGCGGGAGGTGCCGGGGAGCTGTTTTTT.

This clone was picked up many times. This chain uses TRBV19 with TRBJ2-1; perhaps TRBD2 as D (7 bases). The V gene's germline CDR1 is LNHDA and CDR2 SQIVND (reference sequence). V was trimmed by 1 base and J by 10 bases, leaving 11 bases between them. The CDR3 totals 13 residues. DNA of the CDR3: TGTGCCAGTAGTATAGTGAGCGGGACAGAGCAGTTCTTC. Its translation is CASSIVSGTEQFF.

This clone occurred a few times. V gene TRBV21-1 combines with J gene TRBJ2-1; the table gives TRBD2 as D, unverified against the DNA. TRBV21-1 is noted as a pseudogene. This CDR3 contains 16 residues. In DNA, the CDR3 is TGTGCCAGCAGCAGGAAGCCTGTTAGCGGGTCCAATGAGCAGTTCTTC. The encoded protein is CASSRKPVSGSNEQFF.

At least ten counts were recorded for this clone. DNA of the CDR3: TGTGCCACCAGCAGAGGCCTAGCGGGAGGGGAAGAGACCCAGTACTTC. Amino acid sequence: CATSRGLAGGEETQYF. The V call is TRBV15, the J call TRBJ2-5; 12 nucleotides match TRBD2. V lost 1 base, J lost 3 bases, and 3 bases stayed unmatched. This CDR3 is 16 amino acids long. The germline V gene encodes CDR1 LNHNV and CDR2 YYDKDF (reference sequence).

This clone was counted many times. The chain uses TRBV19 and TRBJ1-5, with D possibly being TRBD1 (5 bases). V dropped 5 bases and J dropped 11 bases, with 19 bases sitting between them. Germline V gene lookup returns CDR1 LNHDA and CDR2 SQIVND (reference sequence). This CDR3 comprises 14 residues. In DNA, the CDR3 is TGTGCCAGTAGTCCGCCCTGGGGGGGTCTGACCCAGCATTTT. Its protein product is CASSPPWGGLTQHF.

This clone was observed at least ten times. The chain employs TRBV18 and TRBJ1-5; TRBD1 matches at 8 bases. Losses at the gene ends were 5 bases for V and 5 bases for J; bases not matched to a gene: 8. CDR3 size: 15 residues. Per germline, CDR1 KGHSH and CDR2 LQKENI. CDR3 loop: CASSFDRGWDQPQHF. The CDR3 DNA reads TGTGCCAGCTCATTCGACAGGGGCTGGGATCAGCCCCAGCATTTT.

This clone was picked up many times. V usage is TRBV28 and J usage is TRBJ1-3; D uncertain. The germline V gene encodes CDR1 MDHEN and CDR2 SYDVKM. The CDR3 extends over 12 amino acids. V was shortened by 4 bases and J by 4 bases, with 5 bases between the two germline ends. As DNA, the CDR3 is TGTGCCAGCAGTTCTCAGGGAAACACCATATATTTT. Its protein is CASSSQGNTIYF.

This clone was seen at least ten times. The chain has TRBV9 and TRBJ1-1; maybe TRBD1 (6 bases). Between the trimmed V and J ends, which lost 2 bases and 6 bases, there was a span of 14 bases. The length of the CDR3 is 14 residues. Germline CDR1 SGDLS, CDR2 YYNGEE. CDR3 protein: CASSVVRGTSEAFF. The CDR3 DNA reads TGTGCCAGCAGCGTTGTCAGGGGAACCTCTGAAGCTTTCTTT.

This clone has a count of ten or more. V and J are TRBV10-1 and TRBJ2-2; D call uncertain. The CDR3 has 16 amino acids. Trimming left V 7 bases short and J 0 bases short, with 15 bases between. Per the germline V gene, CDR1 is WNHNN and CDR2 is SYGVQD (reference sequence). The CDR3 DNA is TGCGCCAGCATAGAGGCCAGCCATGCGAACACCGGGGAGCTGTTTTTT. Translation gives CASIEASHANTGELFF.

The table lists this clone with many counts. CDR3: CASSQDTAGQETQYF. The DNA for the CDR3 is TGCGCCAGCAGCCAAGATACGGCGGGGCAAGAGACCCAGTACTTC. This chain links TRBV4-1 with TRBJ2-5, with D perhaps TRBD2 (6 bases). The germline CDR1 and CDR2 sequences are MGHRA and YSYEKL. The CDR3 is 15 residues long. V dropped 0 bases and J dropped 2 bases, with 10 bases sitting between them.

This clone was observed a handful of times. A read error may produce the germline difference seen at one junction end. The V call is TRBV7-9, the J call TRBJ2-2; possibly TRBD2 for D (5 bases). Germline-derived CDR1 and CDR2 are SEHNR and FQNEAQ (reference sequence). CDR3 length: 15 amino acids. CDR3: CASSEKTRITGELLF. Here the CDR3 DNA reads TGTGCCAGCAGCGAAAAGACAAGGATCACCGGGGAGCTGCTTTTT.

Many counts were recorded for this clone. The DNA of the CDR3 is TGTGCCAGCTCACGAGGGACAGGTGAAGATACGCAGTATTTT. Amino acids: CASSRGTGEDTQYF. The chain carries TRBV18 and TRBJ2-3, with 8 nucleotides matching TRBD1. The CDR3 is 14 residues long. Germline V CDR1 and CDR2: KGHSH, LQKENI. Trimming cost V 4 bases and J 5 bases; bases outside gene matches: 5.

Many counts were recorded for this clone. This chain connects TRBV2 to TRBJ1-2; 9 bases fit TRBD1. The V gene end was trimmed by 3 bases and the J gene end by 4 bases; junction bases not matched to a gene: 3. In germline, CDR1 is SNHLY, CDR2 FYNNEI. CDR3 size: 14 residues. The CDR3 coding sequence is TGTGCCAGCAGTGAGTTGACAGGGGGCTATGGCTACACCTTC. Its protein product is CASSELTGGYGYTF.

This clone was seen ten or more times. This chain joins TRBV4-3 and TRBJ1-1; D is ambiguous. The CDR3 runs 15 residues. V shed 0 bases and J shed 5 bases, with 13 bases lying between them. In germline, CDR1 is LGHNA, CDR2 YSLEER. CDR3 nucleotides: TGCGCCAGCAGCCAAGATATGCTCGCCGGGACTGAAGCTTTCTTT. Translating it yields CASSQDMLAGTEAFF.

This clone was found many times. The chain couples TRBV9 to TRBJ1-3; D is uncertain. V lost 0 bases to trimming and J lost 0 bases, with 4 bases between them. The CDR3 totals 14 residues. The germline gives CDR1 SGDLS, CDR2 YYNGEE. Here the CDR3 reads CASSVALSGNTIYF. The DNA of the CDR3 is TGTGCCAGCAGCGTAGCTCTCTCTGGAAACACCATATATTTT.

This clone was detected ten times or more. V gene TRBV2 combines with J gene TRBJ2-5, with D unresolved. The ends were cut back, 5 bases at V and 5 bases at J, with 15 bases in the middle. Germline V CDR1 and CDR2: SNHLY, FYNNEI. The CDR3 spans 14 residues. This chain's CDR3 is CASSLSDRKETQYF. The CDR3 DNA follows: TGTGCCAGCAGTCTAAGCGATCGGAAGGAGACCCAGTACTTC.

Ten or more counts support this clone. The chain has TRBV28 and TRBJ2-5; no clear D gene. The V gene lost 7 bases and the J gene lost 2 bases, with 8 bases spanning the gap. The CDR3 covers 12 residues. The germline gives CDR1 MDHEN, CDR2 SYDVKM. The CDR3 sequence is CASKALQETQYF. Written as DNA, the CDR3 is TGTGCCAGCAAGGCACTACAAGAGACCCAGTACTTC.